A single sample is the source of the 15 T cell receptor beta chains below, sequenced in a study of shared clonotypes between healthy human individuals. The table came from immunoSEQ multiplex PCR; TCRdb's copy has only in-frame clones and leaves some out. Among some 580,000 clones, about 96% were seen once, and the ten largest hold roughly 0.05%. The sequenced material came from naive CD4+ T cells sorted from blood. Subset: CD45RA+ positively selected. Every receptor here comes from a woman younger than 45 in good health.

The chain links TRBV4-1 to TRBJ2-3; 11 bases line up with TRBD2. The CDR3 runs 16 residues. Germline CDR1 and CDR2: MGHRA and YSYEKL. J gave up 6 bases and V 0 bases, and 5 bases lay outside the gene matches. The CDR3 nucleotides read TGCGCCAGCAGCCAAGAAAGGACTAGCGGGTCTGATACGCAGTATTTT. As protein: CASSQERTSGSDTQYF.

The gene calls are TRBV28 and TRBJ1-4, with a weak D call TRBD1 (6 bases). Trimming cost V 5 bases and J 8 bases, with 15 bases left between them. This CDR3 region has 14 residues. Germline V gene sequence: CDR1 MDHEN, CDR2 SYDVKM. Here the CDR3 DNA reads TGTGCCAGCAGTCAGGGACAAATAAGAGAAAAACTGTTTTTT. Its translation is CASSQGQIREKLFF.

The V gene is TRBV2, the J gene TRBJ1-4, with 8 bases identical to TRBD1. Germline assignment: CDR1 SNHLY and CDR2 FYNNEI. V was clipped by 7 bases and J by 5 bases; unmatched bases: 6. The CDR3 runs to 14 residues. CDR3 loop: CASTPGTGNEKLFF. For the CDR3, the DNA is TGTGCCAGCACCCCCGGGACAGGAAATGAAAAACTGTTTTTT.

The rearrangement links TRBV28 to TRBJ1-1, with D unclear. Germline V CDR1 and CDR2: MDHEN, SYDVKM. The CDR3 consists of 14 residues. Trimming left V 7 bases short and J 0 bases short, with 12 bases between. The CDR3 is CASTLDGLNTEAFF. The DNA of the CDR3 is TGTGCCAGCACCCTCGACGGGCTGAACACTGAAGCTTTCTTT.

This clone was seen a single time. The chain carries TRBV27 and TRBJ2-2, with 10 bases aligning to TRBD1. Germline CDR1 MNHEY, CDR2 SMNVEV (reference sequence). This CDR3 comprises 18 residues. After removal of 2 bases from V and 8 bases from J, the junction contained 14 bases not matched to a gene. The CDR3 nucleotides are TGTGCCAGCAGTTTAAGGGACAGGGGTTCCCTCGGTACAGGGGAGCTGTTTTTT. Translating gives CASSLRDRGSLGTGELFF.

The chain links TRBV6-1 to TRBJ1-5; no clear D gene. Looked up from germline, CDR1 is MNHNS and CDR2 is SASEGT. V was clipped by 5 bases and J by 5 bases, with 10 bases between them. CDR3 length: 13 amino acids. The chain's CDR3 is CASSPLDDQPQHF. The DNA for the CDR3 is TGTGCCAGCAGTCCCCTCGACGATCAGCCCCAGCATTTT.

The chain couples TRBV10-3 to TRBJ1-1; D is ambiguous. Trimming removed 6 bases at V and 1 base at J, with 9 bases between. The CDR3 runs to 13 residues. Germline-derived CDR1 and CDR2 are ENHRY and SYGVKD. CDR3 amino acids: CAISGDQNTEAFF. The CDR3 DNA reads TGTGCCATCAGCGGAGATCAGAACACTGAAGCTTTCTTT.

The rearrangement uses TRBV6-4 and TRBJ1-5; D remains unclear. CDR1 and CDR2 (germline): MRHNA, SNTAGT. This CDR3 spans 15 amino acids. The V and J ends lost 0 bases and 5 bases respectively, with 11 bases between them. CDR3 amino acids: CASSDSKFADQPQHF. In DNA, the CDR3 is TGTGCCAGCAGTGACTCGAAATTTGCTGATCAGCCCCAGCATTTT.

The chain joins TRBV10-3 to TRBJ2-1; D is possibly TRBD2 (6 bases). The V end lost 6 bases, the J end lost 8 bases, and 20 bases lay between the germline ends. Looked up from germline, CDR1 is ENHRY and CDR2 is SYGVKD. The CDR3 is 15 amino acids. CDR3 sequence: CAIRAFSGHEDEQFF. Written as DNA, the CDR3 is TGTGCCATCAGAGCCTTTAGCGGCCACGAGGATGAGCAGTTCTTC.

V is TRBV27 and J is TRBJ2-1; a possible D gene is TRBD1 (6 bases). Trimming shortened V by 5 bases and J by 4 bases, and 24 bases separated the two germline ends. From germline, CDR1 is MNHEY and CDR2 SMNVEV (reference sequence). This CDR3 has 18 residues. CDR3 nucleotide sequence: TGTGCCAGCAGTCCCCGGGACAAGGGGACCGCATTTTACAATGAGCAGTTCTTC. The encoded protein is CASSPRDKGTAFYNEQFF.

The genes are TRBV28 and TRBJ2-7, with D perhaps matching TRBD2 (6 bases). CDR1 is MDHEN, CDR2 SYDVKM, per germline. This CDR3 region has 11 residues. V lost 6 bases to trimming and J lost 12 bases, with 15 bases between them. The CDR3 DNA is TGTGCCAGCAGGGATGGACGGCGGGGGTACTTC. This translates into CASRDGRRGYF.

V gene TRBV28 combines with J gene TRBJ1-1; tentative D call: TRBD1 (5 bases). V was pared by 2 bases and J by 10 bases, with 8 bases between. CDR1 is MDHEN and CDR2 is SYDVKM in the germline V gene. There are 11 residues in the CDR3. The CDR3 DNA reads TGTGCCAGCAGTTTAGGTAGGGGAGCTTTCTTT. As protein: CASSLGRGAFF.

This chain joins TRBV6-6 and TRBJ1-3, with D unresolved. The CDR3 loop spans 13 amino acids. The ends were cut back, 8 bases at V and 4 bases at J, with 12 bases in the middle. Germline V CDR1 and CDR2: MNHNY, SVGAGI (reference sequence). The CDR3 loop reads CASFQAGGNTIYF. The CDR3 DNA reads as TGTGCCAGCTTTCAGGCGGGCGGAAACACCATATATTTT.

The gene calls are TRBV9 and TRBJ2-5, with TRBD2 identical over 11 bases. The CDR3 has 17 amino acids. Germline CDR1 reads SGDLS; CDR2 reads YYNGEE. V was clipped by 3 bases and J by 3 bases; unmatched bases: 10. CDR3 in DNA: TGTGCCAGCAGCGCAAATAAGGGGACTAGCGGAAAAGAGACCCAGTACTTC. It translates to CASSANKGTSGKETQYF.

V gene TRBV5-1 combines with J gene TRBJ2-5; 9 bases line up with TRBD2. Looked up from germline, CDR1 is SGHRS and CDR2 is YFSETQ. This CDR3 spans 16 amino acids. Germline trimming cut 0 bases from V and 7 bases from J; bases unmatched to any gene: 10. The CDR3 here is CASSLVGGLAQGTQYF. In DNA, the CDR3 is TGCGCCAGCAGCTTGGTCGGGGGACTAGCCCAGGGGACCCAGTACTTC.